This passage covers 27 T cell receptor beta chains from one sample sequenced in a study of identical twins' blood T cells. TCRdb fed the 5' RACE reads into MiXCR, producing one record per CDR3 protein. Here the sample spans fewer than 450,000 distinct CDR3 sequences, over 25% being singletons. Specimen: PBMCs. The source is a woman between 18 and 55 years old in good health.

This clonotype was picked up a small number of times. The chain links TRBV14 to TRBJ2-5; D is ambiguous. This CDR3 contains 14 residues. V gave up 1 base and J gave up 0 bases, with 6 bases separating them. Germline V gene lookup returns CDR1 SGHDN and CDR2 FVKESK. The CDR3 is CASSQGRNQETQYF. The CDR3 DNA is TGTGCCAGCAGCCAAGGCCGGAACCAAGAGACCCAGTACTTC.

This rearrangement joins TRBV9 to TRBJ1-3, with D unclear. V was pared by 3 bases and J by 4 bases, with 11 bases between. The CDR3 has 14 residues. Germline lookup yields CDR1 SGDLS and CDR2 YYNGEE. The CDR3 DNA sequence: TGTGCCAGCAGCGCCCAGGTTGGGGGAAACACCATATATTTT. Protein: CASSAQVGGNTIYF.

This clonotype turned up a few times. The genes are TRBV12-3 or TRBV12-4 and TRBJ2-3, with 7 bases matching TRBD2. The CDR3 has 15 amino acids. The trim removed 2 bases at V and 2 bases at J, leaving 4 bases unmatched. DNA for the CDR3: TGTGCCAGCAGTTTATCAGGGAGGGACACAGATACGCAGTATTTT. This sequence encodes CASSLSGRDTDTQYF.

A remark on this clonotype: One end of the junction does not line up with germline, which may come from a read error. The chain combines TRBV9 with TRBJ1-4; D is unclear. Germline CDR1 SGDLS, CDR2 YYNGEE. The CDR3 is made up of 15 amino acids. Here the CDR3 DNA reads TGTGCCAGCAGCGTCACGGGAACGGGGAATGAAAGACTGTTTTTT. As protein: CASSVTGTGNERLFF. Using reference TRBV9 and TRBJ1-4 for the parts outside the CDR3, the full variable domain is DSGVTQTPKHLITATGQRVTLRCSPRSGDLSVYWYQQSLDQGLQFLIQYYNGEERAKGNILERFSAQQFPDLHSELNLSSLELGDSALYFCASSVTGTGNERLFFGSGTQLSVL.

The CDR3 is CASSLSMGVAGELFF. CDR3 sequence (DNA): TGTGCCAGCAGTTTATCTATGGGTGTCGCCGGGGAGCTGTTTTTT. The chain combines TRBV27 with TRBJ2-2; D uncertain. Looked up from germline, CDR1 is MNHEY and CDR2 is SMNVEV (reference sequence). The CDR3 is 15 residues long. V was shortened by 0 bases and J by 6 bases, with 11 bases between the two germline ends.

On this clonotype: This clone may be a read error of a much larger clone one base away. This chain connects TRBV20-1 to TRBJ2-3; D is perhaps TRBD1 (6 bases). The CDR3 runs 13 residues. Germline CDR1 is DFQATT and CDR2 is SNEGSKA (reference sequence). The CDR3 nucleotides are TGCAGTGCTAGTCCCTGGGGGCTTGATATGCAGTATTTT. This codes for CSASPWGLDMQYF.

The chain employs TRBV27 and TRBJ1-5; a weak D match, TRBD1 (6 bases). The CDR3 has 14 amino acids. Germline V gene sequence: CDR1 MNHEY, CDR2 SMNVEV (reference sequence). The germline V and J ends were trimmed by 7 bases and 4 bases, with 14 bases remaining between them. The CDR3 nucleotides are TGTGCCAGCACTAGGGGGGGCCCAAATCAGCCCCAGCATTTT. Protein sequence: CASTRGGPNQPQHF.

This clonotype appeared many times. CDR3: CASGSGTTTDTQYF. CDR3 DNA sequence: TGTGCTAGTGGTTCCGGGACTACTACAGATACGCAGTATTTT. The V and J genes are TRBV12-5 and TRBJ2-3; 7 bases align to TRBD2. V was clipped by 4 bases and J by 3 bases; unmatched bases: 4. Germline V gene lookup returns CDR1 LGHNT and CDR2 FRNRAP. The CDR3 loop spans 14 amino acids.

This chain uses TRBV6-2 or TRBV6-3 with TRBJ2-1; D possibly corresponds to TRBD2 (5 bases). CDR1 MNHEY and CDR2 SVGEGT come from the germline V gene. CDR3 length equals 12 residues. V gave up 3 bases and J gave up 10 bases, with 10 bases separating them. The chain's CDR3 is CASSYTTGEQFF. In DNA form, the CDR3 reads TGTGCCAGCAGTTATACTACGGGAGAGCAGTTCTTC.

This clonotype was observed a handful of times. The rearrangement uses TRBV20-1 and TRBJ1-5; unclear D gene. CDR3 length: 14 residues. The V and J ends lost 1 base and 12 bases respectively, with 19 bases between them. Germline CDR1 reads DFQATT; CDR2 reads SNEGSKA (reference sequence). The CDR3 region is CSARVPQLPSHQHF. DNA of the CDR3: TGCAGTGCTAGAGTTCCGCAGCTCCCAAGTCACCAGCATTTT.

The V gene is TRBV20-1, the J gene TRBJ1-1; maybe TRBD1 (5 bases). Germline CDR1 and CDR2: DFQATT and SNEGSKA (reference sequence). The length of the CDR3 is 14 residues. V was shortened by 1 base and J by 0 bases, with 9 bases between the two germline ends. The CDR3 DNA is TGCAGTGCTAGAGGCTGGGGGTTGAACACTGAAGCTTTCTTT. Its protein is CSARGWGLNTEAFF.

The chain is built from TRBV20-1 and TRBJ2-2; a weak D match, TRBD2 (6 bases). CDR3 length equals 14 residues. The germline V and J ends were trimmed by 3 bases and 2 bases, with 10 bases remaining between them. The germline CDR1 and CDR2 sequences are DFQATT and SNEGSKA (reference sequence). The CDR3 DNA reads as TGCAGTGCTAGGGGACTTTTAAACACCGGGGAGCTGTTTTTT. This sequence encodes CSARGLLNTGELFF.

The genes are TRBV11-3 and TRBJ1-5, with 7 nucleotides matching TRBD1. Germline CDR1 is SGHNT and CDR2 is YENEEA. V shed 1 base and J 3 bases; nucleotides not matched to a gene: 3. The CDR3 extends over 15 amino acids. CDR3 bases: TGTGCCAGCAGCTTAGGCGGGACAGACAATCAGCCCCAGCATTTT. Amino acids: CASSLGGTDNQPQHF.

J is TRBJ1-2 and V is TRBV5-1, with D hard to call. The CDR3 extends over 13 amino acids. Trimming left V 5 bases short and J 4 bases short, with 12 bases between. Per germline, CDR1 SGHRS and CDR2 YFSETQ. The chain's CDR3 is CASSDSDGYGYTF. The DNA for the CDR3 is TGCGCCAGCAGTGATTCGGACGGCTATGGCTACACCTTC.

The gene calls are TRBV5-1 and TRBJ2-1; D is possibly TRBD1 (6 bases). V was pared by 2 bases and J by 5 bases, with 11 bases between. The CDR3 extends over 14 amino acids. CDR1 and CDR2 (germline): SGHRS, YFSETQ. This CDR3 is CASSLDRTDNEQFF. The CDR3 coding sequence is TGCGCCAGCAGCTTAGACCGGACAGACAATGAGCAGTTCTTC.

This clonotype appeared a few times. The J gene is TRBJ2-1, the V gene TRBV5-1, with 8 bases that match TRBD2. J lost 5 bases, V lost 2 bases, and 9 bases had no gene match. The CDR3 is 16 residues long. Germline values: CDR1 SGHRS, CDR2 YFSETQ. CDR3 protein: CASSFTGTRENNEQFF. As DNA, the CDR3 is TGCGCCAGCAGCTTCACCGGGACTAGGGAGAACAATGAGCAGTTCTTC.

This clonotype was recorded at least ten times. The chain is built from TRBV6-2 or TRBV6-3 and TRBJ2-5; 7 nucleotides line up with TRBD2. The J segment lost 0 bases and the V segment lost 4 bases, leaving 11 bases of the junction unmatched. The CDR3 consists of 17 residues. Germline CDR1 is MNHEY and CDR2 is SVGEGT. CDR3: CASSSRRLAVNQETQYF. The DNA of the CDR3 is TGTGCCAGCAGTTCCCGGCGGCTAGCGGTAAACCAAGAGACCCAGTACTTC.

CDR3 region: CASSLDAGTGPYGYTF. The CDR3 coding sequence is TGTGCCAGCAGCTTAGACGCCGGGACAGGGCCTTATGGCTACACCTTC. The chain is built from TRBV11-2 and TRBJ1-2, with 9 bases aligning to TRBD1. This CDR3 is 16 amino acids long. Germline trimming cut 0 bases from V and 5 bases from J; bases unmatched to any gene: 7. CDR1 and CDR2 from the germline V gene are SGHAT and FQNNGV.

This clonotype was seen only a few times. This chain connects TRBV11-2 to TRBJ1-6; D gene unclear. Germline CDR1 and CDR2: SGHAT and FQNNGV. Trimming took 1 base from V and 11 from J, leaving 3 bases between them. CDR3 length: 11 residues. The CDR3 spells CASSLGAPLHF. In DNA form, the CDR3 reads TGTGCCAGCAGCTTAGGTGCACCCCTCCACTTT.

A few counts support this clonotype. The rearrangement links TRBV20-1 to TRBJ1-2; 7 positions match TRBD1. The CDR3 loop spans 13 amino acids. Looked up from germline, CDR1 is DFQATT and CDR2 is SNEGSKA (reference sequence). The junction had 5 bases not matched to a gene; V was cut back by 3 bases and J by 4 bases. In DNA, the CDR3 is TGCAGTGCTAGTGGAGGGACAGCCTATGGCTACACCTTC. Translated, it gives CSASGGTAYGYTF.

Turning to this clonotype: At one of its ends the junction is not consistent with the germline gene, which may arise from a read error. J is TRBJ2-7 and V is TRBV3-1, with TRBD1 matching 7 bases. This CDR3 contains 15 residues. From germline, CDR1 is LGHDT and CDR2 YNNKEL (reference sequence). CDR3 sequence reads: CASSSRQGYSYGQYF. The CDR3 DNA sequence: TGTGCCAGCAGCTCCCGACAGGGTTATTCCTACGGGCAGTACTTC.

This clonotype was detected a few times. The J gene is TRBJ1-1, the V gene TRBV20-1, with D possibly being TRBD1 (5 bases). This CDR3 contains 15 residues. Germline lookup yields CDR1 DFQATT and CDR2 SNEGSKA (reference sequence). Trimming took 0 bases from V and 3 from J, leaving 14 bases between them. CDR3 nucleotide sequence: TGCAGTGCTAGAGATCCGCGGGGCAGGGACACTGAAGCTTTCTTT. Amino acid sequence: CSARDPRGRDTEAFF.

The chain combines TRBV10-3 with TRBJ2-4; D is uncertain. V dropped 4 bases and J dropped 7 bases, with 11 bases sitting between them. Germline assignment: CDR1 ENHRY and CDR2 SYGVKD. The CDR3 covers 13 residues. The chain's CDR3 is CAISGRPDNIQYF. The CDR3 nucleotides are TGTGCCATCAGTGGTAGGCCCGATAACATTCAGTACTTC.

This clonotype was detected a few times. J is TRBJ1-1 and V is TRBV10-2, with 10 bases lining up with TRBD1. The ends lost 6 bases at V and 0 bases at J; junction bases unmatched: 7. CDR1 and CDR2 from the germline V gene are WSHSY and SAAADI. This CDR3 is 16 amino acids long. CDR3 nucleotides: TGCGCCAGCAGGGGACAGGGGCGAATCATGAACACTGAAGCTTTCTTT. It is translated as CASRGQGRIMNTEAFF.

The rearrangement links TRBV29-1 to TRBJ1-1; the D gene is possibly TRBD1 (6 bases). Germline V lookup: CDR1 SQVTM, CDR2 ANQGSEA. The CDR3 totals 13 residues. The V end was cut by 7 bases, the J end by 5 bases, with 17 bases between. CDR3 region: CSGGRGVATEAFF. CDR3 in DNA: TGCAGCGGGGGAAGGGGGGTCGCGACTGAAGCTTTCTTT.

As concerns this clonotype: A read error may explain this, as a much larger clone is one base away. The genes are TRBV20-1 and TRBJ1-6; a possible D gene is TRBD1 (5 bases). This CDR3 comprises 13 residues. With 4 bases removed from V and 10 bases from J, the gap between germline ends came to 14 bases. The germline V gene encodes CDR1 DFQATT and CDR2 SNEGSKA (reference sequence). The CDR3 nucleotides read TGCAGTGCTACCCGGGACGGCGAATCACCCCTCCACTTT. Amino acids: CSATRDGESPLHF.

The chain joins TRBV20-1 to TRBJ2-3; no firm D call. CDR3 length: 10 residues. V was cut by 7 bases and J by 6 bases, with 8 bases left in between. The germline CDR1 and CDR2 sequences are DFQATT and SNEGSKA (reference sequence). The DNA of the CDR3 is TGCAGTGTGATTTCGGATACGCAGTATTTT. Its translation: CSVISDTQYF.